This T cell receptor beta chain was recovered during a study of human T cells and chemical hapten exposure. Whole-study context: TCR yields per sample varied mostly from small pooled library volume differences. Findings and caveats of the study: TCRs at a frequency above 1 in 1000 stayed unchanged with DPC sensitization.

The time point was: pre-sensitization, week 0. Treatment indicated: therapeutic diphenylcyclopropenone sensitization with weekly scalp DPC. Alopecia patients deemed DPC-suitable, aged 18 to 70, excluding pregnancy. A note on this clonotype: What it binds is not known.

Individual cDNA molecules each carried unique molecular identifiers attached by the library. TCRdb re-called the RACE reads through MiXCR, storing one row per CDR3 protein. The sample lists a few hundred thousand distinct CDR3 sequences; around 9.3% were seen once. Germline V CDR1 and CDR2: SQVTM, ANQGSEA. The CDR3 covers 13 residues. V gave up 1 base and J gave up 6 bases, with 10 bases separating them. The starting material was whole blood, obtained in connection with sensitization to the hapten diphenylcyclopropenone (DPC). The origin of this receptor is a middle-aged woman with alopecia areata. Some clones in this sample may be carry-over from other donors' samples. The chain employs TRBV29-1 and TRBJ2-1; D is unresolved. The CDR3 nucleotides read TGCAGCGTTGAAGTCGTAGCAGGCAATGAGCAGTTCTTC. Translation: CSVEVVAGNEQFF.